The TCR beta chain under discussion was sequenced for a study of T cells after yellow fever vaccination. Study-level points and caveats: FACS-sorted repertoires could contain abundant clonotypes contaminating from the bulk population. Primary-vaccination clones mostly resurfaced post-booster (96% CD4, around 88% CD8).

Trimming at V came to 3 bases and at J to 4 bases, leaving 4 bases not matched to a gene. There are 15 residues in the CDR3. A universal primer site and UMIs were added as TCR cDNA was made by 5'RACE template switching. TCRdb re-derived calls from the 5' RACE reads in MiXCR, one entry per CDR3 protein. The sample has more than 65,000 distinct CDR3 sequences, about 7.2% seen once. This clonotype has ten or more counts. Antigen specificity is unknown. The source is a man aged 18-30 years who received the YFV17D yellow fever vaccine. The sample in question was CD8+ T cells sorted from PBMCs, obtained around 10 days after the first yellow fever vaccination. The chain links TRBV12-3 or TRBV12-4 to TRBJ2-1, with 9 bases that match TRBD2. The CDR3 here is CASSLGRGGYNEQFF. The CDR3 DNA sequence: TGTGCCAGCAGTTTGGGGCGGGGGGGGTACAATGAGCAGTTCTTC.